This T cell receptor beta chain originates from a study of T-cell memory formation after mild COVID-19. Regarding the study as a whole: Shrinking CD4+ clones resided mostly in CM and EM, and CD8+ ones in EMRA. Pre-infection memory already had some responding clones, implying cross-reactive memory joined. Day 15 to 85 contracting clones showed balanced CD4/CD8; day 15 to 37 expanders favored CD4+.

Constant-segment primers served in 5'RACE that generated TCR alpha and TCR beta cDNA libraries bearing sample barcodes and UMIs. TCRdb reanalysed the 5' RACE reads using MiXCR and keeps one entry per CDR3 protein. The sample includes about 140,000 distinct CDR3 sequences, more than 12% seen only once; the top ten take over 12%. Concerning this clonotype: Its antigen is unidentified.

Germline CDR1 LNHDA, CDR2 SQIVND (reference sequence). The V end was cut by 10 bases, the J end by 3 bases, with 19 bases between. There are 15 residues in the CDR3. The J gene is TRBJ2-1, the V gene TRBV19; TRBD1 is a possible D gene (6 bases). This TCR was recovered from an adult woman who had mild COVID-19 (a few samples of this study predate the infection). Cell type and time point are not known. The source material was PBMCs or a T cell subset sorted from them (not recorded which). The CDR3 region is CATSARQDLYNEQFF. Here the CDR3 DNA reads TGTGCCACATCGGCCAGACAGGACCTCTACAATGAGCAGTTCTTC.